The rows below give T cell receptor beta chains drawn from one sample of a study of T cell repertoires in cytomegalovirus infection. TCRdb processed the reads anew with MiXCR; each CDR3 protein has one entry. The sample holds 230,000 or so distinct CDR3 sequences, 15% to 20% seen once. The sequencing input was CD8+ T cells from PBMCs. The receptors were gathered from a human donor in good health (CMV status not recorded). Some clones in this sample may be carry-over from other donors' samples. CDR3s include the opening cysteine and the closing phenylalanine or tryptophan. Fields, in order: V gene, D gene, clone size, J gene, CDR3 DNA, CDR3 protein. D genes are given only for firm matches. Part of the rows lack a size; the others show once, few, many or a class for expanded clones.

V: TRBV6-6
D: .
size: .
J: TRBJ2-5
DNA: TGTGCCAGCAGGGATGGGGTGTACCAAGAGACCCAGTACTTC
CDR3: CASRDGVYQETQYF

V: TRBV5-5
D: .
size: few
J: TRBJ1-2
DNA: TGTGCCAGCAGCGGGGACACCTATGGCTACACCTTC
CDR3: CASSGDTYGYTF

V: TRBV12-3/TRBV12-4
D: .
size: .
J: TRBJ2-3
DNA: TGTGCCAGCACGATACGCACAGATACGCAGTATTTT
CDR3: CASTIRTDTQYF

V: TRBV4-1
D: .
size: .
J: TRBJ1-6
DNA: TGCGCCAGCAGCCAAGAGGGACGGGGTTTTCCCCTCCACTTT
CDR3: CASSQEGRGFPLHF

V: TRBV6-1
D: .
size: many
J: TRBJ2-1
DNA: TGTGCCAGCAGTGAAGACGGGACATACTTCGAGGATGAGCAGTTCTTC
CDR3: CASSEDGTYFEDEQFF

V: TRBV7-6
D: .
size: many
J: TRBJ2-1
DNA: TGTGCCAGCAGCCCCCTCGGGGACAATGAGCAGTTCTTC
CDR3: CASSPLGDNEQFF

V: TRBV29-1
D: TRBD1
size: .
J: TRBJ2-4
DNA: TGCAGCGTTGAAGTTTGGGACAGGGGTGACATTCAGTACTTC
CDR3: CSVEVWDRGDIQYF

V: TRBV7-9
D: TRBD1
size: few
J: TRBJ2-4
DNA: TGTGCCAGCAGCCAGGTCCGGACAGGATCAAACATTCAGTACTTC
CDR3: CASSQVRTGSNIQYF

V: TRBV20-1
D: .
size: few
J: TRBJ2-2
DNA: TGCAGTGCTAATACCGGGACGGTGGACACCGGGGAGCTGTTTTTT
CDR3: CSANTGTVDTGELFF

V: TRBV12-3/TRBV12-4
D: .
size: many
J: TRBJ1-2
DNA: TGTGCCAGCAGTTTAGGCGACGGCTACACCTTC
CDR3: CASSLGDGYTF

V: TRBV2
D: .
size: .
J: TRBJ2-7
DNA: TGTGCCAGCAAGGACTCCCCCTCTTCTTGGAACGAGCAGTACTTC
CDR3: CASKDSPSSWNEQYF

V: TRBV6-1
D: .
size: few
J: TRBJ2-6
DNA: TGTGCCAGCCAAGGGGAGCCTGGGGCCAACGTCCTGACTTTC
CDR3: CASQGEPGANVLTF

V: TRBV6-5
D: TRBD2
size: .
J: TRBJ2-1
DNA: TGTGCCAGCAGTTACTTTAGCGGGGGGGCTTCCTACAATGAGCAGTTCTTC
CDR3: CASSYFSGGASYNEQFF

V: TRBV7-9
D: TRBD1
size: .
J: TRBJ1-5
DNA: TGTGCCAGCAGCACGGACAGGGCAAGCAATCAGCCCCAGCATTTT
CDR3: CASSTDRASNQPQHF

V: TRBV6-1
D: .
size: many
J: TRBJ1-5
DNA: TGTGCCAGCAGTGAAGGGCCGCCGGGAGGTCAGCCCCAGCATTTT
CDR3: CASSEGPPGGQPQHF

V: TRBV20-1
D: TRBD2
size: .
J: TRBJ2-3
DNA: TGCAGTGCTAGGGAGGTTAGCGGGGCTCTAGATACGCAGTATTTT
CDR3: CSAREVSGALDTQYF

V: TRBV6-2/TRBV6-3
D: .
size: .
J: TRBJ2-2
DNA: TGTGCCAGCAGTTACGGTCTAGCTGGCCCCCCGAACACCGGGGAGCTGTTTTTT
CDR3: CASSYGLAGPPNTGELFF

V: TRBV4-1
D: TRBD1
size: few
J: TRBJ1-1
DNA: TGCGCCAGCAGCCAGACGACAGGGTTGAACACTGAAGCTTTCTTT
CDR3: CASSQTTGLNTEAFF

V: TRBV12-5
D: .
size: .
J: TRBJ1-1
DNA: TGTGCTAGTGGTTTACAAGGTCCTCTTGGCACTGAAGCTTTCTTT
CDR3: CASGLQGPLGTEAFF

V: TRBV11-2
D: .
size: .
J: TRBJ2-7
DNA: TGTGCCAGCAGCCCTGGGGGGGGGGGGCGATACGAGCAGTACTTC
CDR3: CASSPGGGGRYEQYF

V: TRBV7-9
D: TRBD1
size: few
J: TRBJ2-7
DNA: TGTGCCAGCAGCTACCCCGGCAGGGGGACGGCCTACGAGCAGTACTTC
CDR3: CASSYPGRGTAYEQYF

V: TRBV7-2
D: TRBD2
size: .
J: TRBJ2-1
DNA: TGTGCCAGCAGCTTAGGTCTAGCGGGGTGGGATGAGCAGTTCTTC
CDR3: CASSLGLAGWDEQFF

V: TRBV7-8
D: .
size: many
J: TRBJ1-1
DNA: TGTGCCAGCAGCCCCCGAATGGGAAACACTGAAGCTTTCTTT
CDR3: CASSPRMGNTEAFF

V: TRBV6-4
D: TRBD2
size: many
J: TRBJ2-3
DNA: TGTGCCAGCAGTGATTCAACTCAGGGCGGGGGTCACACAGATACGCAGTATTTT
CDR3: CASSDSTQGGGHTDTQYF

V: TRBV7-6
D: TRBD2
size: .
J: TRBJ2-1
DNA: TGTGCCAGCAGCTTAGGGATGACTAGCGGGGGCTATGAGCAGTTCTTC
CDR3: CASSLGMTSGGYEQFF

V: TRBV19
D: .
size: many
J: TRBJ1-1
DNA: TGTGCCAGTAGCGACACCTCGAACACTGAAGCTTTCTTT
CDR3: CASSDTSNTEAFF

V: TRBV28
D: .
size: few
J: TRBJ2-7
DNA: TGTGCCAGCGGAAACAAGGGCCTCTCCTACGAGCAGTACTTC
CDR3: CASGNKGLSYEQYF

V: TRBV5-1
D: .
size: many
J: TRBJ2-7
DNA: TGCGCCAGCAGCTTGGCAGGGGACGGGGACGAGCAGTACTTC
CDR3: CASSLAGDGDEQYF

V: TRBV19
D: TRBD1
size: .
J: TRBJ1-1
DNA: TGTGCCAGTAGCCTTTTCGACAGGGGGTCCACTGAAGCTTTCTTT
CDR3: CASSLFDRGSTEAFF

V: TRBV29-1
D: TRBD1
size: many
J: TRBJ2-7
DNA: TGCAGCGTTAGGGACAGTATCAGCTCCTACGAGCAGTACTTC
CDR3: CSVRDSISSYEQYF

V: TRBV24-1
D: .
size: many
J: TRBJ2-7
DNA: TGTGCCACCGGCGAAGGGGCGACCTACGAGCAGTACTTC
CDR3: CATGEGATYEQYF

V: TRBV7-9
D: .
size: many
J: TRBJ1-5
DNA: TGTGCCAGCAGCTCAGGCAGTCAGCCCCAGCATTTT
CDR3: CASSSGSQPQHF

V: TRBV6-1
D: .
size: .
J: TRBJ1-2
DNA: TGTGCCAGCAGTGACTCCCCGACAGGAGCAGCTAACTATGGCTACACCTTC
CDR3: CASSDSPTGAANYGYTF

V: TRBV12-3/TRBV12-4
D: .
size: many
J: TRBJ2-7
DNA: TGTGCCAGCAGCTTGGGGGGGCCCTACGAGCAGTACTTC
CDR3: CASSLGGPYEQYF

V: TRBV12-3/TRBV12-4
D: TRBD1
size: few
J: TRBJ2-3
DNA: TGTGCCAGCAGTCCTCCAGCGACAGGGGCCACAGATACGCAGTATTTT
CDR3: CASSPPATGATDTQYF

V: TRBV7-3
D: .
size: .
J: TRBJ2-1
DNA: TGTGCCAGCAGCCCCGCCGGGGGGCCAGACAATGAGCAGTTCTTC
CDR3: CASSPAGGPDNEQFF

V: TRBV7-9
D: .
size: .
J: TRBJ2-5
DNA: TGTGCCAGCAGCTTAGAACAGGCACCCCAAGAGACCCAGTACTTC
CDR3: CASSLEQAPQETQYF

V: TRBV28
D: .
size: .
J: TRBJ2-2
DNA: TGTGCCAGCAGTTCCCGGGACAGCGGGAACCACCTCACCGGGGAGCTGTTTTTT
CDR3: CASSSRDSGNHLTGELFF

V: TRBV19
D: .
size: .
J: TRBJ1-6
DNA: TGTGCCAGTAGGGACACGCTCCAAGCCCGGAGATCACCCCTCCACTTT
CDR3: CASRDTLQARRSPLHF